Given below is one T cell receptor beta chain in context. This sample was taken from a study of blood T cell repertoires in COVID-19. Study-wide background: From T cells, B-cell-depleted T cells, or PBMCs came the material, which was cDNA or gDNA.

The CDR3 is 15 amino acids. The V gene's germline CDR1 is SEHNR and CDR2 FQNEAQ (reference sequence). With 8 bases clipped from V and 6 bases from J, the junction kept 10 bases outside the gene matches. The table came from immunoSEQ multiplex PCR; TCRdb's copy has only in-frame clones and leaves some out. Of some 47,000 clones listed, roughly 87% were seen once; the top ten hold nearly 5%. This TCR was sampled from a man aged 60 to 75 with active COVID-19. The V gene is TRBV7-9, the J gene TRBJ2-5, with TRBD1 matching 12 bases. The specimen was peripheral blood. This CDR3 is CASQPGTGGWKTQYF. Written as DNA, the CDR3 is TGTGCCAGCCAACCCGGGACAGGGGGCTGGAAGACCCAGTACTTC.